This T cell receptor beta chain was sequenced in a study of T-cell reconstitution after alpha-beta-depleted transplantation in children. The length of the CDR3 is 15 residues. Germline V gene sequence: CDR1 MNHEY, CDR2 SVGAGI. The V segment lost 8 bases and the J segment 5 bases; nucleotides outside the gene matches: 11. Unique molecular identifiers featured in how the TCRbeta library was prepared. TCRdb reanalysed the PCR reads using MiXCR and keeps one entry per CDR3 protein. The sample consists of hundreds of thousands of distinct CDR3 sequences, over 25% of them appearing once. This clonotype was seen many times.

This specimen was PBMCs from the stem cell graft donor, taken from the stem cell graft. This rearrangement joins TRBV6-5 to TRBJ1-5, with 8 bases fitting TRBD1. This sequence originates from a human donor who donated a stem cell graft to a child with aplastic anemia. Here the CDR3 reads CASGPGTGGYQPQHF. The CDR3 DNA follows: TGTGCCAGCGGTCCCGGGACAGGAGGTTATCAGCCCCAGCATTTT.